Sequencing of this T cell receptor beta chain was carried out in a study of T cell clones after liver transplantation (dated 2019 in TCRdb). For the study in its entirety: The samples were obtained from ITN030ST, a randomized trial that attempted immunosuppression withdrawal within 2 years after liver transplantation. As an antigen-independent comparator for donor-reactive sequences, third party-reactive TCRbeta sequences were also identified from pre-transplant MLRs. Tolerance was defined as complete withdrawal of immunosuppression for at least one year without a rise in liver enzymes beyond twice the upper limit of normal. Subjects received no induction therapy and standard immunosuppression until randomization at 12-24 months post-transplant. Blood samples were collected pre-transplant, pre-randomization before withdrawal, and post-randomization after either full withdrawal or failed withdrawal. A cohort of 8 liver transplant recipients was studied, of whom 3 were classified as tolerant and 5 as non-tolerant. Of the eight recipients, a few were HCV-positive, while the remaining recipients had been transplanted for non-autoimmune, non-viral indications. Donor-reactive T cell clones were identified using TCRbeta sequencing after a pre-transplant mixed lymphocyte reaction and were then followed in post-transplant blood. Beyond this particular receptor, the publication reports: The conclusions were considered preliminary, being limited by small, heterogeneous patient numbers and non-standardized post-transplant time points. A significant post-transplant decrease in circulating donor-reactive CD4 TCRbeta sequences was observed in 5 of 8 subjects, irrespective of tolerance or HCV status. Without allograft tissue specimens, donor-reactive T cells may have migrated into the graft rather than being deleted. In two subjects, low numbers of available donor cells limited the measurable donor-reactive repertoire. Once repertoire turnover was taken into account, donor-reactive detection showed a significant reduction for CD4 in 7 of 8 subjects and for CD8 in 8 of 8. A greater decline was seen for donor-reactive sequences than for third party-reactive sequences, suggesting partial antigen-specific deletion unrelated to withdrawal success.

This clone was observed once. It has no known antigen specificity. The input lacks base qualities; no much larger clone sits a single base away. Sequences SGHTA (CDR1) and FQGNSA (CDR2) are obtained from the germline V gene. V is cut by 6 bases and J by 4 bases, and the space between the germline ends is 16 bases. Inclusive of the bounding cysteine and phenylalanine, the CDR3 is 15 residues long. The DNA shown is the 45-base CDR3, in frame from base 1. Using immunoSEQ, frozen genomic DNA was subjected to high-throughput TCRbeta CDR3 sequencing, a process that included PCR amplification, mapping, bias correction and internal controls. The authors' analysis ran thus. Productive rearrangements were retained, and unique TCRbeta sequences were defined by the CDR3 nucleotide sequence together with the V and J gene. A sequence counted as donor-reactive only if the sequence showed at least 5-fold expansion in CFSE-low cells compared with unstimulated pre-transplant cells and had a frequency of at least 0.01%. Minimum frequency thresholds were set for each subject based on the unstimulated sample with the lowest template count, ensuring at least 90% detection power. Repertoire turnover was measured by Jensen-Shannon divergence between the top 1000 TCRbeta sequences post- and pre-transplant. Changes in detection of donor-reactive sequences were assessed with two-sided Fisher's exact tests. Entries here come from immuneACCESS through TCRdb and include only in-frame sequences with V and J called. Some clones fail to appear in such tables; in the studies checked, an unresolved V gene covers under half of the shortfall, and the cause of the remainder is unknown. Clonal size and the V and J genes are those of that table, whereas D and trimming came from the DNA. Present in this sample are roughly 56,000 clones, over 55% of which were seen just once. The top ten constitute around 9.4% of the sample.

Unstimulated PBMCs, after thawing, were stained for CD3, CD4 and CD8 and then FACS-sorted into CD3+CD4+ and CD3+CD8+ populations. Each of the 8 studied subjects was randomized to immunosuppression withdrawal. Genomic DNA was isolated with the Qiagen DNeasy Blood and Tissue Kit. The sequence derives from a human patient who received a liver transplant. The graft donor may be the source of some T cells after a transplant. Sequencing was performed on CD4+ T cells from blood, taken about 56 months after liver transplant. The chain is assembled from TRBV7-2 and TRBJ1-5; TRBD1 is a weak D gene call, 5 bases matching. The nucleotide sequence is given as TGTGCCAGCAGTCCAGGGTTGGGGGGAAATCAGCCCCAGCATTTT. Its translation is CASSPGLGGNQPQHF.